A selection of T cell receptor beta chains follows, all from one sample in a study of shared clonotypes between healthy human individuals. Clones were read by immunoSEQ multiplex PCR, and TCRdb kept only the in-frame ones, dropping some. The sample consists of about 2,500,000 clones, about 92% of them appearing once. Sample: naive CD4+ T cells sorted from blood. These receptors came from a man younger than 30 in good health. The CDR3 runs from the conserved cysteine through the conserved F or W. A D gene is named only where the DNA matches it firmly. Clone size is given for some rows only: seen once, a few or many times, or a class if the clone is expanded.

J gene: TRBJ1-3; D gene: TRBD1; V gene: TRBV5-1; clone size: -; CDR3 protein: CASRPGQGDPGNTIYF; CDR3 DNA: TGCGCCAGCAGGCCGGGACAGGGGGACCCTGGAAACACCATATATTTT
J gene: TRBJ2-4; D gene: TRBD2; V gene: TRBV5-5; clone size: -; CDR3 protein: CASSAGVVTKNIQYF; CDR3 DNA: TGTGCCAGCAGCGCGGGGGTTGTGACCAAAAACATTCAGTACTTC
J gene: TRBJ2-1; D gene: -; V gene: TRBV6-1; clone size: -; CDR3 protein: CASRWGAGVQFF; CDR3 DNA: TGTGCCAGCCGGTGGGGGGCCGGAGTGCAGTTCTTC
J gene: TRBJ2-1; D gene: TRBD2; V gene: TRBV18; clone size: -; CDR3 protein: CASSPQNSLAGGGNEQFF; CDR3 DNA: TGTGCCAGCTCACCTCAAAACTCACTAGCGGGAGGGGGCAATGAGCAGTTCTTC
J gene: TRBJ2-3; D gene: -; V gene: TRBV11-2; clone size: -; CDR3 protein: CASSEQLATQYF; CDR3 DNA: TGTGCCAGCAGCGAACAACTCGCTACGCAGTATTTT
J gene: TRBJ2-5; D gene: -; V gene: TRBV13; clone size: -; CDR3 protein: CASSVLGPEETQYF; CDR3 DNA: TGTGCCAGCAGCGTCCTGGGGCCTGAAGAGACCCAGTACTTC
J gene: TRBJ1-2; D gene: TRBD1; V gene: TRBV30; clone size: -; CDR3 protein: CAWTTWDRGLYGYTF; CDR3 DNA: TGTGCCTGGACTACCTGGGACAGGGGTCTATATGGCTACACCTTC
J gene: TRBJ2-1; D gene: TRBD2; V gene: TRBV18; clone size: -; CDR3 protein: CASSPPVGGGAYNEQFF; CDR3 DNA: TGTGCCAGCTCACCCCCCGTCGGCGGGGGGGCTTACAATGAGCAGTTCTTC
J gene: TRBJ1-6; D gene: -; V gene: TRBV6-5; clone size: -; CDR3 protein: CASGGRQRNSPLHF; CDR3 DNA: TGTGCCAGCGGAGGGAGACAGCGGAATTCACCCCTCCACTTT
J gene: TRBJ2-3; D gene: TRBD2; V gene: TRBV4-3; clone size: once; CDR3 protein: CASSPKASGIADTQYF; CDR3 DNA: TGCGCCAGCAGCCCGAAAGCTAGCGGGATCGCAGATACGCAGTATTTT
J gene: TRBJ2-7; D gene: -; V gene: TRBV11-2; clone size: -; CDR3 protein: CASSLSNLPYEQYF; CDR3 DNA: TGTGCCAGCAGCTTAAGTAATCTCCCCTACGAGCAGTACTTC
J gene: TRBJ2-1; D gene: -; V gene: TRBV4-1; clone size: -; CDR3 protein: CASSQGWAEQFF; CDR3 DNA: TGCGCCAGCAGCCAAGGGTGGGCTGAGCAGTTCTTC
J gene: TRBJ1-5; D gene: -; V gene: TRBV30; clone size: few; CDR3 protein: CAWSSGGNQPQHF; CDR3 DNA: TGTGCCTGGAGTTCAGGCGGCAATCAGCCCCAGCATTTT
J gene: TRBJ2-7; D gene: -; V gene: TRBV27; clone size: once; CDR3 protein: CASSPTPTYEQYF; CDR3 DNA: TGTGCCAGCAGTCCTACCCCAACCTACGAGCAGTACTTC
J gene: TRBJ2-5; D gene: -; V gene: TRBV21-1; clone size: -; CDR3 protein: CAGGGGKETQYF; CDR3 DNA: TGTGCCGGAGGTGGGGGGAAAGAGACCCAGTACTTC
J gene: TRBJ2-7; D gene: TRBD1; V gene: TRBV7-2; clone size: -; CDR3 protein: CASSFPNPGQNEQYF; CDR3 DNA: TGTGCCAGCAGCTTCCCAAATCCGGGACAGAACGAGCAGTACTTC
J gene: TRBJ1-6; D gene: -; V gene: TRBV11-3; clone size: -; CDR3 protein: CASSLEVRGLSSYNSPLHF; CDR3 DNA: TGTGCCAGCAGCTTAGAAGTAAGGGGACTCAGCTCCTATAATTCACCCCTCCACTTT
J gene: TRBJ2-7; D gene: -; V gene: TRBV5-1; clone size: -; CDR3 protein: CASSLGASIGVHEQYF; CDR3 DNA: TGCGCCAGCAGCTTGGGAGCCTCTATAGGGGTCCACGAGCAGTACTTC
J gene: TRBJ1-1; D gene: -; V gene: TRBV5-1; clone size: -; CDR3 protein: CASSLNRPKGGTEAFF; CDR3 DNA: TGCGCCAGCAGCTTAAACAGGCCCAAGGGTGGCACTGAAGCTTTCTTT
J gene: TRBJ1-2; D gene: -; V gene: TRBV11-2; clone size: once; CDR3 protein: CASSLTATWGGYTF; CDR3 DNA: TGTGCCAGCAGCTTAACAGCTACCTGGGGTGGCTACACCTTC
J gene: TRBJ2-1; D gene: TRBD2; V gene: TRBV7-2; clone size: -; CDR3 protein: CASSPPPGTSIAFEQFF; CDR3 DNA: TGTGCCAGCAGCCCACCACCTGGGACTAGTATTGCTTTTGAGCAGTTCTTC
J gene: TRBJ2-1; D gene: TRBD2; V gene: TRBV9; clone size: once; CDR3 protein: CASSVSSGSVEGYNEQFF; CDR3 DNA: TGTGCCAGCAGCGTAAGTAGCGGGTCCGTCGAGGGGTACAATGAGCAGTTCTTC
J gene: TRBJ1-2; D gene: -; V gene: TRBV10-1; clone size: -; CDR3 protein: CASSPGVNYGYTF; CDR3 DNA: TGCGCCAGCAGTCCGGGGGTTAACTATGGCTACACCTTC
J gene: TRBJ1-4; D gene: -; V gene: TRBV28; clone size: -; CDR3 protein: CASSFQTGLANEKLFF; CDR3 DNA: TGTGCCAGCAGTTTTCAAACAGGGTTGGCTAATGAAAAACTGTTTTTT
J gene: TRBJ2-3; D gene: -; V gene: TRBV5-4; clone size: once; CDR3 protein: CASSFSGEAQYF; CDR3 DNA: TGTGCCAGCAGCTTTTCCGGGGAAGCGCAGTATTTT
J gene: TRBJ2-2; D gene: TRBD2; V gene: TRBV9; clone size: -; CDR3 protein: CASSVLAGVTGELFF; CDR3 DNA: TGTGCCAGCAGCGTCCTAGCGGGAGTTACCGGGGAGCTGTTTTTT
J gene: TRBJ2-7; D gene: TRBD1; V gene: TRBV6-5; clone size: -; CDR3 protein: CASSYRTGPSYEQYF; CDR3 DNA: TGTGCCAGCAGTTATCGGACAGGGCCATCCTACGAGCAGTACTTC
J gene: TRBJ1-3; D gene: -; V gene: TRBV10-1; clone size: -; CDR3 protein: CASSFGNTIYF; CDR3 DNA: TGCGCCAGCAGCTTTGGAAACACCATATATTTT
J gene: TRBJ2-7; D gene: TRBD1; V gene: TRBV19; clone size: -; CDR3 protein: CASTADRGEEQYF; CDR3 DNA: TGTGCCAGTACTGCCGACAGGGGCGAGGAGCAGTACTTC
J gene: TRBJ1-1; D gene: -; V gene: TRBV18; clone size: -; CDR3 protein: CASSPSANTEAFF; CDR3 DNA: TGTGCCAGCTCACCCTCGGCGAACACTGAAGCTTTCTTT
J gene: TRBJ2-3; D gene: -; V gene: TRBV14; clone size: -; CDR3 protein: CASSQDLWGITDTQYF; CDR3 DNA: TGTGCCAGCAGCCAAGATCTGTGGGGCATCACAGATACGCAGTATTTT
J gene: TRBJ2-7; D gene: -; V gene: TRBV18; clone size: -; CDR3 protein: CASSPTSYEQYF; CDR3 DNA: TGTGCCAGCTCACCAACGTCGTACGAGCAGTACTTC
J gene: TRBJ1-2; D gene: TRBD1; V gene: TRBV19; clone size: -; CDR3 protein: CASSNTGDGGYTF; CDR3 DNA: TGTGCCAGTAGTAATACAGGGGATGGCGGCTACACCTTC